This T cell receptor beta chain was profiled in a study of T cells in Graves' hyperthyroidism and ophthalmopathy. General study results and limits: Blood also held most thyroid clonotypes expanded beyond 0.001.

Points on this clonotype: The antigen is not known.

Germline V lookup: CDR1 SGHRS, CDR2 YFSETQ. V was clipped by 1 base and J by 0 bases, with 13 bases between them. This CDR3 is 17 amino acids long. Amplification targeted TCR beta CDR3 regions from RNA transcripts. HTBI primers were the set used in a first-round RT-PCR of the TCR CDR3. TCRdb fed the multiplex PCR reads into MiXCR, producing one record per CDR3 protein. Of about 290,000 distinct CDR3 sequences in the sample, over 15% were seen once. Lactation, pregnancy, other autoimmune disease or uncontrolled infection led to exclusion of patients. PBMCs were sourced from around 10 ml fresh peripheral blood.

The clonotype was recovered from a woman aged 55-70 years with Graves' ophthalmopathy. Sequencing input: blood. The V call is TRBV5-1, the J call TRBJ1-4; no clear D gene. CDR3 residues: CASSLRQSSATNEKLFF. The CDR3 DNA is TGCGCCAGCAGCTTGAGGCAGTCGAGTGCAACTAATGAAAAACTGTTTTTT.